A single T cell receptor (beta chain) is shown here with its context. TCRdb re-derived calls from the 5' RACE reads in MiXCR, one entry per CDR3 protein. The table shows approximately 700,000 distinct CDR3 sequences, with approximately 6.1% occurring only once. This sample stems from a study of identical twins. The J segment lost 4 bases and the V segment lost 3 bases, leaving 7 bases of the junction unmatched. The CDR3 consists of 17 residues. J is TRBJ2-6 and V is TRBV12-3 or TRBV12-4; 9 bases align to TRBD1. The sequenced sample was naive T cells sorted from blood. This TCR was sampled from a man between 18 and 29 years old in good health. The DNA for the CDR3 is TGTGCCAGCAGTTTCGCCGGGACAGGGCCCGGGGCCAACGTCCTGACTTTC. As protein: CASSFAGTGPGANVLTF.